A selection of T cell receptor beta chains follows, all from one sample in a study of T-cell reconstitution after alpha-beta-depleted transplantation in children. In TCRdb, the PCR reads were re-called with MiXCR into one record per CDR3 protein. The sample consists of hundreds of thousands of distinct CDR3 sequences, over 10% of them appearing once. The material sequenced was PBMCs, mostly from graft donor cells, taken 360 days after TCRalphabeta/CD19-depleted stem cell transplant. The receptors shown here come from a male patient aged 10-17 years who had a stem cell transplant for acute myeloid leukemia, so the T cells may come from the graft donor. Both conserved end residues are part of each CDR3. Fields, in order: CDR3 length, clone size, J gene, D gene, V gene, CDR3 DNA, CDR3 protein. A D gene is named only where the DNA matches it firmly. The listing skips clone size in some rows; elsewhere it reads once, few, many or a size class.

>15|few|TRBJ2-7|TRBD2|TRBV2
TGTGCCAGCCACAGGCGGGAGACGGAAACCTACGAGCAGTACTTC
CASHRRETETYEQYF
>11|few|TRBJ2-1|.|TRBV10-3
TGTGCCATCAGTGTCCTGGATGAGCAGTTCTTC
CAISVLDEQFF
>13|many|TRBJ2-1|.|TRBV5-1
TGCGCCAGCAGCCAGGCGGGATACAATGAGCAGTTCTTC
CASSQAGYNEQFF
>14|few|TRBJ1-2|.|TRBV29-1
TGCAGCGATGGGGGGCTCCGGGCTAACTATGGCTACACCTTC
CSDGGLRANYGYTF
>15|many|TRBJ2-7|.|TRBV15
TGTGCCACCAGCAGAGGGAGTAGCTTCTCCTACGAGCAGTACTTC
CATSRGSSFSYEQYF
>16|many|TRBJ2-7|.|TRBV29-1
TGCAGCGTGGCAAGTGGGGTCATTTTAACCTCCTACGAGCAGTACTTC
CSVASGVILTSYEQYF
>16|many|TRBJ2-7|TRBD2|TRBV5-1
TGCGCCAGCAGCTTGATCAGCGGGAGGGCCTCCTACGAGCAGTACTTC
CASSLISGRASYEQYF
>17|.|TRBJ2-3|TRBD1|TRBV12-3/TRBV12-4
TGTGCCAGCAGGACCGGGACAGGGGGCGGCAGCGCAGATACGCAGTATTTT
CASRTGTGGGSADTQYF
>17|few|TRBJ2-5|TRBD1|TRBV7-9
TGTGCCAGCAGCTTACCCTGGGACAGGGGGCTTCGGGAGACCCAGTACTTC
CASSLPWDRGLRETQYF
>15|few|TRBJ2-7|.|TRBV5-1
TGCGCCAGCAGCTTGGGGCAGGCGAGGGGCTACGAGCAGTACTTC
CASSLGQARGYEQYF
>15|.|TRBJ2-1|.|TRBV19
TGTGCCAGTACCTGGACTAGAGGGGGGCTCAATGAGCAGTTCTTC
CASTWTRGGLNEQFF
>16|few|TRBJ2-7|.|TRBV28
TGTGCCAGCAGTTTATGGTTAGCCTTAACCCACTACGAGCAGTACTTC
CASSLWLALTHYEQYF
>14|many|TRBJ1-5|TRBD1|TRBV29-1
TGCAGCGTTGGAGAACAGGGGGCAGGTCGGCCCCAGCATTTT
CSVGEQGAGRPQHF
>16|.|TRBJ2-5|.|TRBV21-1
TGTGCCAGCAGCGCATTAGCGGCGGCCCCCCAAGAGACCCAGTACTTC
CASSALAAAPQETQYF
>18|few|TRBJ2-3|TRBD1|TRBV5-8
TGTGCCAGCAGCTTGAGTTCTCCCGGGACAGGGGGCCTCAATACGCAGTATTTT
CASSLSSPGTGGLNTQYF
>15|few|TRBJ2-7|TRBD2|TRBV12-3/TRBV12-4
TGTGCCAGCAGCCAGATTGTAGCGGGGCAGTACGAGCAGTACTTC
CASSQIVAGQYEQYF
>18|.|TRBJ1-5|TRBD1|TRBV20-1
TGCAGTGCTGGAGGTTTGTGGGCGACAGGGAGTAGCAATCAGCCCCAGCATTTT
CSAGGLWATGSSNQPQHF
>14|few|TRBJ1-4|.|TRBV18
TGTGCCAGCTCACCAGCGGTCGGTAATGAAAAACTGTTTTTT
CASSPAVGNEKLFF
>12|.|TRBJ1-2|TRBD1|TRBV29-1
TGCAGCGTTGATACAGGGGACTATGGCTACACCTTC
CSVDTGDYGYTF
>16|.|TRBJ2-5|TRBD1|TRBV9
TGTGCCAGCAGCCCTCGGGACAGGGAAATTGAGTCGACCCAGTACTTC
CASSPRDREIESTQYF
>11|few|TRBJ2-3|.|TRBV20-1
TGCAAACCGGCAGGGCCCGATACGCAGTATTTT
CKPAGPDTQYF
>14|.|TRBJ2-2|.|TRBV20-1
TGCAGCCCAAATCGGGAAGGGACGGCGGGGGAGCTGTTTTTT
CSPNREGTAGELFF
>15|few|TRBJ2-2|TRBD1|TRBV20-1
TGCAGTGCTAGACAGGGGGCGCAGAACACCGGGGAGCTGTTTTTT
CSARQGAQNTGELFF
>14|few|TRBJ2-1|TRBD2|TRBV20-1
TGCAGTGCTAGGTACGGGAGGGCAAGGATTGAGCAGTTCTTC
CSARYGRARIEQFF
>17|few|TRBJ2-1|TRBD2|TRBV3-1
TGTGCCAGCAGCCAAGTCAACGGGAGGGCCTCCTACAATGAGCAGTTCTTC
CASSQVNGRASYNEQFF
>14|few|TRBJ2-1|TRBD2|TRBV29-1
TGCAGCGCCGTACTAGCGGGAAAACGGAATGAGCAGTTCTTC
CSAVLAGKRNEQFF
>13|few|TRBJ2-1|.|TRBV11-2
TGTGCCAGCCCCTCGGGATCGAACAATGAGCAGTTCTTC
CASPSGSNNEQFF
>14|few|TRBJ1-1|.|TRBV5-5
TGTGCCAGCAGCTCGCGACCACTGAACACTGAAGCTTTCTTT
CASSSRPLNTEAFF
>16|few|TRBJ2-7|TRBD2|TRBV18
TGTGCCAGCTCACCACCGGGACTAGTGTTCGCCTACGAGCAGTACTTC
CASSPPGLVFAYEQYF
>17|.|TRBJ1-2|TRBD1|TRBV15
TGTGCCACCAGCAGCAAACAGGGGTTCGAACCTAACTATGGCTACACCTTC
CATSSKQGFEPNYGYTF
>14|many|TRBJ2-1|.|TRBV20-1
TGCAGTGCCCCGGGACGACGATCGTACAATGAGCAGTTCTTC
CSAPGRRSYNEQFF
>17|few|TRBJ2-5|.|TRBV5-5
TGTGCCAGCAGCTTGGTGGGGCCAGGGTATCTTCAAGAGACCCAGTACTTC
CASSLVGPGYLQETQYF
>13|.|TRBJ2-7|TRBD1|TRBV20-1
TGCAGCCGATACAGGGGGCGCGAGGACGAGCAGTACTTC
CSRYRGREDEQYF
>14|few|TRBJ2-1|.|TRBV12-3/TRBV12-4
TGTGCCAGTGGGGGGTGGGGATCAAGCAATGAGCAGTTCTTC
CASGGWGSSNEQFF
>14|few|TRBJ1-1|.|TRBV10-3
TGTGCCATCAGTCTACAACAAGAAGGGACAGAAGCTTTCTTT
CAISLQQEGTEAFF
>12|few|TRBJ2-3|.|TRBV28
TGTGCCAGCAGTCGACAGACAGATACGCAGTATTTT
CASSRQTDTQYF
>12|few|TRBJ1-1|.|TRBV29-1
TGCAGCGTGAACTTTCGGAACACTGAAGCTTTCTTT
CSVNFRNTEAFF
>21|few|TRBJ2-3|TRBD2|TRBV6-2/TRBV6-3
TGTGCCAGCAGTTACGGGATGACGACTAGCGGACTAGCGGGTAGCACAGATACGCAGTATTTT
CASSYGMTTSGLAGSTDTQYF